Given below is one T cell receptor (beta chain) in context. This sample is part of a study of CD8 T cells in Susac syndrome. Random hexamers served to reverse transcribe roughly 0.45 to 1 ug RNA. TCRdb independently ran MiXCR on the immunoSEQ multiplex PCR reads; one entry per CDR3 protein. The profile shows about 290,000 distinct CDR3 sequences, around 91% of them singletons. V shed 6 bases and J shed 5 bases, with 8 bases lying between them. Germline-derived CDR1 and CDR2 are MDHEN and SYDVKM. The CDR3 runs 12 residues. Sequencing was done on a sample of CD8+ T cells from PBMCs. The receptor was derived from a human donor with multiple sclerosis. V gene TRBV28 combines with J gene TRBJ1-5; D is unresolved. CDR3 nucleotide sequence: TGTGCCAGCAGCGCGGGTTATCAGCCCCAGCATTTT. This gives the protein CASSAGYQPQHF.